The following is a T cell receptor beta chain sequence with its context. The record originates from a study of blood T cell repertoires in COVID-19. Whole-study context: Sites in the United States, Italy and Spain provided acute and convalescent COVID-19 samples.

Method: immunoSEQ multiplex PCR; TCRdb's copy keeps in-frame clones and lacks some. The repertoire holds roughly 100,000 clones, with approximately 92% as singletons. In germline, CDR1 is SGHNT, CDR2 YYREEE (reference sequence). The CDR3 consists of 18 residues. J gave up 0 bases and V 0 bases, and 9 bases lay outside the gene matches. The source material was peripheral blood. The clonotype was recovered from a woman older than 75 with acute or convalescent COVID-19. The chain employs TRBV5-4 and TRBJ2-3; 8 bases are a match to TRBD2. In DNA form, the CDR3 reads TGTGCCAGCAGCTTGGGGCTAGCGGGTGTGACCAGCACAGATACGCAGTATTTT. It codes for CASSLGLAGVTSTDTQYF. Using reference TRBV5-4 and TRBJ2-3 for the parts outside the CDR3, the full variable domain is ETGVTQSPTHLIKTRGQQVTLRCSSQSGHNTVSWYQQALGQGPQFIFQYYREEENGRGNFPPRFSGLQFPNYSSELNVNALELDDSALYLCASSLGLAGVTSTDTQYFGPGTRLTVL.